What follows is one T cell receptor beta chain and its context. Its antigen is undetermined. These data originate in a study of shared clonotypes between healthy human individuals. Study outcomes and limitations: Enrolling few donors narrowed the genetic and exposure-history diversity that was represented.

Sequencing was performed with immunoSEQ multiplex PCR; in TCRdb, only in-frame clones are kept and a portion is missing. This sample carries 2 million to 2.5 million clones, 90% to 96% of them seen once, and the ten largest clones take around 0.13%. Free of recent acute infections or vaccinations, the donors were healthy HIV-negative adults. It was into CD45RA+ naive and CD45RA-negative memory subsets that the CD4+ cells were split. The CDR3 is 14 residues long. The V and J ends lost 6 bases and 5 bases, in that order; junction bases with no gene match: 5. Germline CDR1 and CDR2: MNHEY and SVGAGI. The chain recombines TRBV6-5 with TRBJ1-5; 9 bases agree with TRBD1. The receptor was derived from a man aged 18 to 29 in good health. Sequenced sample: naive CD4+ T cells sorted from blood. The sample's subset: CD45RA+ positively selected. CDR3 in DNA: TGTGCCAGCAGCCCGGACAGGGGATATCAGCCCCAGCATTTT. Amino acid sequence: CASSPDRGYQPQHF.